Listed here are 17 T cell receptor beta chains from one sample, sequenced in a study of radiation and T cells in renal cell carcinoma. The treatment: 15 Gy SBRT to primary tumor, nephrectomy 4 weeks later. Sequencing used immunoSEQ multiplex PCR; TCRdb keeps in-frame clones, though not all of them. This sample has about 16,000 clones, with about 50% found just once. Sequences were derived from tumor tissue, sampled from a patient whose treatment included radiotherapy and nephrectomy. The receptors come from a woman in her fifties or sixties with renal cell carcinoma.

This clone was detected a few times. The V call is TRBV28, the J call TRBJ1-1, with 9 bases fitting TRBD1. Looked up from germline, CDR1 is MDHEN and CDR2 is SYDVKM. Losses at the gene ends were 7 bases for V and 5 bases for J; bases not matched to a gene: 11. This CDR3 contains 15 residues. In DNA form, the CDR3 reads TGTGCCAGCACCCTGGGGGACAGGGTGATTACTGAAGCTTTCTTT. This gives the protein CASTLGDRVITEAFF.

The chain carries TRBV7-2 and TRBJ2-5; the D gene is possibly TRBD1 (6 bases). The germline gives CDR1 SGHTA, CDR2 FQGNSA. CDR3 size: 15 residues. Trimming cost V 5 bases and J 2 bases, with 15 bases left between them. The DNA of the CDR3 is TGTGCCAGCAGCGAAGGGGGTGGTGTTCAAGAGACCCAGTACTTC. Translation gives CASSEGGGVQETQYF.

This clone has a handful of counts. This chain joins TRBV6-6 and TRBJ1-4; D not certain. Germline V gene sequence: CDR1 MNHNY, CDR2 SVGAGI (reference sequence). The CDR3 is 11 residues long. V gave up 6 bases and J gave up 7 bases, with 6 bases separating them. The CDR3 is CASRAGEKLFF. CDR3 in DNA: TGTGCCAGCAGGGCGGGTGAAAAACTGTTTTTT.

The rearrangement links TRBV19 to TRBJ2-1; the match to TRBD2 covers 12 bases. Looked up from germline, CDR1 is LNHDA and CDR2 is SQIVND (reference sequence). J was trimmed by 5 bases and V by 4 bases; bases with no gene match: 6. This CDR3 contains 16 residues. This CDR3 reads CASSTQLAGGHNEQFF. CDR3 in DNA: TGTGCCAGTAGTACCCAACTAGCGGGAGGCCACAATGAGCAGTTCTTC. Using reference TRBV19 and TRBJ2-1 for the parts outside the CDR3, the full variable domain is DGGITQSPKYLFRKEGQNVTLSCEQNLNHDAMYWYRQDPGQGLRLIYYSQIVNDFQKGDIAEGYSVSREKKESFPLTVTSAQKNPTAFYLCASSTQLAGGHNEQFFGPGTRLTVL.

This clone was seen just once. The chain employs TRBV29-1 and TRBJ2-5, with 8 bases fitting TRBD1. Germline CDR1 SQVTM, CDR2 ANQGSEA. The V segment lost 4 bases and the J segment 4 bases; nucleotides outside the gene matches: 8. The CDR3 loop spans 14 amino acids. CDR3 residues: CSVGGQGFRETQYF. CDR3 DNA: TGCAGCGTTGGCGGACAGGGTTTCCGAGAGACCCAGTACTTC.

The chain is built from TRBV5-8 and TRBJ1-3; no definite D call. CDR1 SGHTS and CDR2 YDEGEE come from the germline V gene. Trimming pared 0 bases from V and 4 bases from J, leaving 5 bases between. The CDR3 sequence is 13 residues long. The chain's CDR3 is CASSLGQGNTIYF. DNA for the CDR3: TGTGCCAGCAGCTTGGGCCAGGGAAACACCATATATTTT. The entire variable domain, with the rest obtained from reference TRBV5-8 and TRBJ1-3, is as follows: EAGVTQSPTHLIKTRGQQATLRCSPISGHTSVYWYQQALGLGLQFLLWYDEGEERNRGNFPPRFSGRQFPNYSSELNVNALELEDSALYLCASSLGQGNTIYFGEGSWLTVV.

The chain couples TRBV28 to TRBJ1-1; no firm D call. Germline lookup yields CDR1 MDHEN and CDR2 SYDVKM. V was pared by 2 bases and J by 2 bases, with 6 bases between. This CDR3 comprises 13 residues. The CDR3 region has the DNA TGTGCCAGCAGTTTAGGCCAAAACACTGAAGCTTTCTTT. Its translation: CASSLGQNTEAFF.

The V call is TRBV4-1, the J call TRBJ2-7; tentative D call: TRBD2 (6 bases). CDR1 and CDR2 (germline): MGHRA, YSYEKL. V was shortened by 2 bases and J by 0 bases, with 17 bases between the two germline ends. This CDR3 contains 17 residues. The CDR3 protein is CASSQKAGGKFSYEQYF. CDR3 coding DNA: TGCGCCAGCAGCCAAAAAGCGGGCGGCAAGTTCTCCTACGAGCAGTACTTC.

J is TRBJ2-4 and V is TRBV9; D gene ambiguous. Germline CDR1 is SGDLS and CDR2 is YYNGEE. The CDR3 is made up of 16 amino acids. V was shortened by 0 bases and J by 0 bases, with 10 bases between the two germline ends. For the CDR3, the DNA is TGTGCCAGCAGCGTAGCTCCTGACGTAGCCAAAAACATTCAGTACTTC. Translated, it gives CASSVAPDVAKNIQYF.

This clone came up many times. This chain connects TRBV4-2 to TRBJ2-7; 9 nucleotides match TRBD2. The CDR3 loop spans 14 amino acids. The V and J ends lost 3 bases and 6 bases, in that order; junction bases with no gene match: 6. Germline CDR1 reads LGHNA; CDR2 reads YNFKEQ. The CDR3 region is CASSQFLAGREQYF. The CDR3 nucleotides are TGTGCCAGCAGCCAGTTCCTAGCGGGACGCGAGCAGTACTTC.

V and J are TRBV9 and TRBJ2-7, with D maybe TRBD1 (5 bases). Deletions cut 0 bases from V and 4 bases from J, with 11 bases between. Germline-derived CDR1 and CDR2 are SGDLS and YYNGEE. The CDR3 has 14 residues. The CDR3 DNA is TGTGCCAGCAGCGTAGGCAGGGCAGGATACGAGCAGTACTTC. This gives the protein CASSVGRAGYEQYF. Supplemented by reference TRBV9 and TRBJ2-7, the full variable domain reads DSGVTQTPKHLITATGQRVTLRCSPRSGDLSVYWYQQSLDQGLQFLIQYYNGEERAKGNILERFSAQQFPDLHSELNLSSLELGDSALYFCASSVGRAGYEQYFGPGTRLTVT.

This chain joins TRBV27 and TRBJ2-3, with 8 bases aligning to TRBD1. Germline V gene data show CDR1 as MNHEY and CDR2 as SMNVEV (reference sequence). This CDR3 is 14 amino acids long. With 5 bases clipped from V and 2 bases from J, the junction kept 3 bases outside the gene matches. The CDR3: CASSADRATDTQYF. The CDR3 nucleotides are TGTGCCAGCAGTGCGGACAGGGCCACAGATACGCAGTATTTT.

This chain connects TRBV6-6 to TRBJ2-2, with 8 nucleotides matching TRBD1. V was pared by 8 bases and J by 1 base, with 9 bases of the junction left unmatched. The CDR3 loop spans 16 amino acids. The V gene's germline CDR1 is MNHNY and CDR2 SVGAGI (reference sequence). The CDR3 coding sequence is TGTGCCAGCGGGGGGCCGGGACAGGTGAACACCGGGGAGCTGTTTTTT. Amino acid sequence: CASGGPGQVNTGELFF.

This clone was seen a few times. One end of the junction does not line up with germline, which may come from a read error. V gene TRBV10-2 combines with J gene TRBJ2-7; TRBD2 matches 7 bases. CDR1 WSHSY and CDR2 SAAADI come from the germline V gene. The CDR3 totals 15 residues. The DNA of the CDR3 is TGTGCCAGCAGCGTAGTCCCGGGGGGCTCCTACGAGCAGTACTTC. Translation gives CASSVVPGGSYEQYF.

The chain is built from TRBV9 and TRBJ2-5; TRBD2 matches at 9 bases. From germline, CDR1 is SGDLS and CDR2 YYNGEE. The CDR3 has 16 amino acids. With 0 bases clipped from V and 4 bases from J, the junction kept 7 bases outside the gene matches. CDR3 nucleotides: TGTGCCAGCAGCGTAGTAGGAGCGGGAGGTGTAGAGACCCAGTACTTC. It specifies CASSVVGAGGVETQYF.

V and J are TRBV5-4 and TRBJ2-2, with 7 bases matching TRBD2. Germline V gives CDR1 SGHNT, CDR2 YYREEE (reference sequence). The CDR3 has 16 amino acids. V lost 4 bases and J lost 5; bases outside the gene matches: 11. The CDR3 DNA sequence: TGTGCCAGCAGCCAAGAGGGCGGGAGATCTACCGGGGAGCTGTTTTTT. Protein product: CASSQEGGRSTGELFF.

Ten or more counts support this clone. This chain joins TRBV4-1 and TRBJ1-2; 7 nucleotides align to TRBD1. The germline V gene has CDR1 MGHRA and CDR2 YSYEKL. The CDR3 totals 13 residues. V lost 3 bases to trimming and J lost 11 bases; unmatched junction nucleotides: 9. In DNA form, the CDR3 reads TGCGCCAGCAGCCACCTCCCGGGACAGAAATACACCTTC. It yields the protein CASSHLPGQKYTF.